The rows below give T cell receptor beta chains drawn from one sample of a study of cytomegalovirus exposure and HLA in healthy donors. Sequenced by immunoSEQ multiplex PCR; TCRdb stores in-frame clones only, minus some. The table has about 200,000 clones, 65% to 90% seen once. The specimen sequenced was PBMCs. These receptors were taken from a woman in her twenties or thirties in good health and CMV-seropositive. CDR3s leave out the opening cysteine and the closing phenylalanine or tryptophan.

J gene | V gene | CDR3 protein
TRBJ2-7 | TRBV5-4 | ASSLGSSGISYEQY
TRBJ2-7 | TRBV10-3 | AISESRSGEQY
TRBJ2-5 | TRBV7-8 | ASSAAEYQETQY
TRBJ2-3 | TRBV5-4 | ASSLTSGRITDTQY
TRBJ1-5 | TRBV15 | ATSGGILLEVNNQPQH
TRBJ1-1 | TRBV7-8 | ASSPQGGIIAEAF
TRBJ2-5 | TRBV18 | ASSLPGTGRAQETQY
TRBJ2-2 | TRBV2 | ASSVTSGATGELF
TRBJ1-2 | TRBV6-6 | ATLPTPANYGYT
TRBJ2-2 | TRBV5-1 | ASSSPTGGPGELF
TRBJ1-5 | TRBV5-1 | ASSLGQSNQPQH
TRBJ2-6 | TRBV9 | ASSVRGDSGANVLT
TRBJ2-7 | TRBV2 | ASSMDGGSYEQY
TRBJ2-6 | TRBV10-2 | ASSESTRFGANVLT
TRBJ2-7 | TRBV28 | ASSLQGSYEQY
TRBJ1-1 | TRBV2 | ASSETGGGAF
TRBJ1-2 | TRBV6-5 | ASSYSGGYGYT
TRBJ1-2 | TRBV6-1 | ASQQGFLYGYT
TRBJ2-7 | TRBV5-4 | ASSSQLAAPIYEQY
TRBJ2-5 | TRBV10-3 | AISLTGGHETQY
TRBJ1-1 | TRBV27 | ASSLAAGTEAF
TRBJ1-1 | TRBV16 | ASSHPRRDELTEAF
TRBJ2-1 | TRBV11-2 | ASTDREGEQF
TRBJ2-5 | TRBV4-1 | ASSQAGIQETQY
TRBJ2-1 | TRBV11-3 | ASSLQGGASGRLYNEQF
TRBJ1-2 | TRBV6-6 | ASRNPGQGSGYT
TRBJ1-1 | TRBV14 | ASSQSRVEAF
TRBJ1-3 | TRBV18 | ASSPQVQSGNTIY
TRBJ1-5 | TRBV5-1 | ASSPQGSNQPQH
TRBJ2-7 | TRBV10-1 | ASRAGSGEQY
TRBJ2-3 | TRBV27 | ATYKTGGADTQY
TRBJ1-2 | TRBV9 | ASSVRQGSGYT
TRBJ2-7 | TRBV5-6 | ASSLGSGVTYEQY
TRBJ2-7 | TRBV9 | ASSAQTDSEQY
TRBJ2-1 | TRBV9 | ASSATAGRGYNEQF
TRBJ2-3 | TRBV25-1 | ASSGTSGRLDTQY
TRBJ2-7 | TRBV9 | ASSAQGAREQY
TRBJ2-7 | TRBV7-9 | ASSLGWTEAEQY
TRBJ1-5 | TRBV5-6 | ASSLTGQPQH
TRBJ1-5 | TRBV19 | ASTTIGTRSNQPQH
TRBJ1-3 | TRBV30 | AWRTGAMPSGNTIY
TRBJ2-2 | TRBV11-3 | ASSLSTGELF
TRBJ2-3 | TRBV7-2 | ASSPRTSGISTDTQY